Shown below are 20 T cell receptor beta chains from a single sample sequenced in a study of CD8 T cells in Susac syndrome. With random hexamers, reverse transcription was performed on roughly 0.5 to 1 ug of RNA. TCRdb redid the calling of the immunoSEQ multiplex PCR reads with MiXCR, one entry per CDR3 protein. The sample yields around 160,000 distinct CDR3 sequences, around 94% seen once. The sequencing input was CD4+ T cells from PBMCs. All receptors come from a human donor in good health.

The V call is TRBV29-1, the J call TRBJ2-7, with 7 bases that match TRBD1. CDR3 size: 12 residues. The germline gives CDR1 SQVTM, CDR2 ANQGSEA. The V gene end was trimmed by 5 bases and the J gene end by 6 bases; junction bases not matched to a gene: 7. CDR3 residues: CSVYTGVSEQYF. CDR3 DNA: TGCAGCGTTTATACAGGGGTCAGCGAGCAGTACTTC.

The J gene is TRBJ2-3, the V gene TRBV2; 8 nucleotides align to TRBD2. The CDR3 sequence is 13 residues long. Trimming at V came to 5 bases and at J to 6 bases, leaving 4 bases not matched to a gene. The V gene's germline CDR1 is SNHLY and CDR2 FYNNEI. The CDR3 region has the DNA TGTGCCAGCAGTTTGCCGGGGGGGGATACGCAGTATTTT. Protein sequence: CASSLPGGDTQYF.

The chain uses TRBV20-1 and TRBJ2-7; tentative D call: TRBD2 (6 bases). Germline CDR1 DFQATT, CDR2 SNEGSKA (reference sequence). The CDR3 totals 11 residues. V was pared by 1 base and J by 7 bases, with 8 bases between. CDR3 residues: CSARVAVEQYF. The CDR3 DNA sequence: TGCAGTGCTAGAGTAGCGGTAGAGCAGTACTTC.

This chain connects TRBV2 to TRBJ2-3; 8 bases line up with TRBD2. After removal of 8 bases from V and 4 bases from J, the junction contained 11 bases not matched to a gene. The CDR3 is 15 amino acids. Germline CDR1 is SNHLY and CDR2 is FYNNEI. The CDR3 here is CASGLEAGVSDTQYF. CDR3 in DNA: TGTGCCAGCGGGTTAGAAGCGGGGGTATCAGATACGCAGTATTTT.

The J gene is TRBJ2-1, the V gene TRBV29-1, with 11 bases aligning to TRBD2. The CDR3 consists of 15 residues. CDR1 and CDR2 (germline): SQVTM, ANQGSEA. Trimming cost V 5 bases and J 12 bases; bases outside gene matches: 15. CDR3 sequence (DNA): TGCAGCGTTCGACTGACTCCGACTAGCGGGGTACGGCAGTTCTTC. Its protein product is CSVRLTPTSGVRQFF.

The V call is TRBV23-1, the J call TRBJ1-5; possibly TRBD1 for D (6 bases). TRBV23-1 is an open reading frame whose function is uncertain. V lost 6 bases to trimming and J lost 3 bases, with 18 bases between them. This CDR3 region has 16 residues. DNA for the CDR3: TGCGCCAGCAGGACAGGCGCAGCACCCTTCAATCAGCCCCAGCATTTT. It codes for CASRTGAAPFNQPQHF.

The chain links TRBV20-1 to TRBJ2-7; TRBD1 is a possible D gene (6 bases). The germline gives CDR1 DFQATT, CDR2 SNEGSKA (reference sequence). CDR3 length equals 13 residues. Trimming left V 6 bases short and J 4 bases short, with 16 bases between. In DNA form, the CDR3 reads TGCAGTGCAACCGACAGGAGTACTTACGAGCAGTACTTC. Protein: CSATDRSTYEQYF.

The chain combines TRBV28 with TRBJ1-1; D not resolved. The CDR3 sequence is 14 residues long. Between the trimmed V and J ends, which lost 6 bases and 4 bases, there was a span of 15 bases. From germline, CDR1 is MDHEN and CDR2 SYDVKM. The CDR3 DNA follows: TGTGCCAGCAGCTTCGGGCGGCGGGGCACTGAAGCTTTCTTT. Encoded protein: CASSFGRRGTEAFF.

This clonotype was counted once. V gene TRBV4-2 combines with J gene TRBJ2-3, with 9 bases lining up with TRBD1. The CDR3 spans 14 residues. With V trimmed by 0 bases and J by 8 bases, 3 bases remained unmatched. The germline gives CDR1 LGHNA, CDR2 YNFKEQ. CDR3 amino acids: CASSQERDRATQYF. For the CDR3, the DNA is TGTGCCAGCAGCCAAGAGCGGGACAGGGCTACGCAGTATTTT.

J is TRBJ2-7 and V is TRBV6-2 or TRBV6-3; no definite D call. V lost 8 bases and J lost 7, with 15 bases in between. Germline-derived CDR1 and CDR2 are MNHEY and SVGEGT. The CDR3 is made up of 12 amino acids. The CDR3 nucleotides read TGTGCCAGCGGGTTTTCCCGGTGGGAGCAGTACTTC. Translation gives CASGFSRWEQYF.

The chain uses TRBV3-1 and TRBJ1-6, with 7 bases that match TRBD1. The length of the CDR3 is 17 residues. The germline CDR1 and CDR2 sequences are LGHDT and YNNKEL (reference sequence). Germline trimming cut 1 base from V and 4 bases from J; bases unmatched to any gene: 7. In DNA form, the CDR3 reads TGTGCCAGCAGCCAAGCATCGGGACAGACTTATAATTCACCCCTCCACTTT. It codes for CASSQASGQTYNSPLHF.

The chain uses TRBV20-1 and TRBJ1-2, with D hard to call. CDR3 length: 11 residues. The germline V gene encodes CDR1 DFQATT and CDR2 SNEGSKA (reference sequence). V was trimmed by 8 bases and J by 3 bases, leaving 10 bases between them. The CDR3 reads CSSAADYGYTF. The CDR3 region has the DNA TGCAGTTCGGCGGCGGACTATGGCTACACCTTC.

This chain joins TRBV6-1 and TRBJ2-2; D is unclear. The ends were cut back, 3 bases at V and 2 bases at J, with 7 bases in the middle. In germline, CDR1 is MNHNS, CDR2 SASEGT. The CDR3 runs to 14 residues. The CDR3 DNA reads TGTGCCAGCAGTGAGCACCGAAACACCGGGGAGCTGTTTTTT. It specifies CASSEHRNTGELFF.

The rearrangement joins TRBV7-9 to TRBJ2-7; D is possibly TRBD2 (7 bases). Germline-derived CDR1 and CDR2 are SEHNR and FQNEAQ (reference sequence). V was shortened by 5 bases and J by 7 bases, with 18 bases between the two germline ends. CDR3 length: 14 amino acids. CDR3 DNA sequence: TGTGCCAGCAGCCCCCAGTCGGGGGGCGGGGAGCAGTACTTC. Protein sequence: CASSPQSGGGEQYF.

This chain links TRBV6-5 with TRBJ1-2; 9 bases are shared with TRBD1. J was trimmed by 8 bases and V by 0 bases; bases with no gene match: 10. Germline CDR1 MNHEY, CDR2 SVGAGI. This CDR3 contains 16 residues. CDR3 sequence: CASSYSMRDRARGYTF. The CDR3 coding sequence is TGTGCCAGCAGTTACTCGATGCGGGACAGGGCAAGAGGCTACACCTTC.

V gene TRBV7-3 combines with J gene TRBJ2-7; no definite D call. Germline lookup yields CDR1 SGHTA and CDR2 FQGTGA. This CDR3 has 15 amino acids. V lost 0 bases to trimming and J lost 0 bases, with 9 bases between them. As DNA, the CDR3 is TGTGCCAGCAGCTTAACAGGGTCGGGCTCCTACGAGCAGTACTTC. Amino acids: CASSLTGSGSYEQYF.

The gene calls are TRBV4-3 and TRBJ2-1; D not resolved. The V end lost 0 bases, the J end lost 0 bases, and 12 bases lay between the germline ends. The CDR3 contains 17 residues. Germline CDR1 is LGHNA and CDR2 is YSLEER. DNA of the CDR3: TGCGCCAGCAGCCAAGATTGGACGACGCGCTCCTACAATGAGCAGTTCTTC. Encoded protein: CASSQDWTTRSYNEQFF.

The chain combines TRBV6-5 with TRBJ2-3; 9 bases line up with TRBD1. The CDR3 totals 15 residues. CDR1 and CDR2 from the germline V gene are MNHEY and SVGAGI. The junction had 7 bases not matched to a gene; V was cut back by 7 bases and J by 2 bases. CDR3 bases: TGTGCCAGCACCAGGGACAGGGCATCCACAGATACGCAGTATTTT. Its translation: CASTRDRASTDTQYF.

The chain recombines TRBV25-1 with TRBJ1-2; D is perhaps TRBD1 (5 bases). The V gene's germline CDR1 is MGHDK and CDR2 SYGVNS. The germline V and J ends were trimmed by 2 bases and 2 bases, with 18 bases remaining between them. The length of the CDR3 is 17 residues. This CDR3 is CASSETFGGTGNYGYTF. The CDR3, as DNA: TGTGCCAGCAGTGAAACATTCGGTGGGACGGGGAACTATGGCTACACCTTC.

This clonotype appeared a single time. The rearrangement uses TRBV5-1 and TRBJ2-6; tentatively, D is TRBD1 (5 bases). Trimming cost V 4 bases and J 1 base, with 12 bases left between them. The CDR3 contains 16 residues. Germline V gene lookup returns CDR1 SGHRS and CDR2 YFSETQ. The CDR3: CASSALQASGANVLTF. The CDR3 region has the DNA TGCGCCAGCAGCGCCTTACAGGCATCTGGGGCCAACGTCCTGACTTTC.